Below are 10 T cell receptor beta chains sequenced from a single sample in a study of PD-L1 blockade in urothelial cancer. The time point: pretreatment peripheral blood. The table came from immunoSEQ multiplex PCR; TCRdb's copy has only in-frame clones and leaves some out. The sample contains more than 75,000 clones, 65% to 85% of which appear only once. Sequencing was performed on PBMCs, taken around atezolizumab (anti-PD-L1) treatment. These receptors were obtained from a man aged 55 to 70 with urothelial cancer.

Comment on this clone: This CDR3 is also generated by other DNA sequences in the sample. The chain links TRBV5-1 to TRBJ2-5; TRBD2 matches 9 bases. V lost 0 bases to trimming and J lost 4 bases; unmatched junction nucleotides: 1. There are 14 residues in the CDR3. Germline assignment: CDR1 SGHRS and CDR2 YFSETQ. CDR3 nucleotide sequence: TGCGCCAGCAGCTTGGAAGCGGGGGGAGAGACCCAGTACTTC. The encoded protein is CASSLEAGGETQYF.

The chain is built from TRBV5-1 and TRBJ2-1, with 8 bases that match TRBD1. Germline assignment: CDR1 SGHRS and CDR2 YFSETQ. V trimming: 4 bases; J trimming: 10 bases; junction bases outside the gene matches: 10. This CDR3 has 14 residues. The CDR3 region is CASSTTGQELEQFF. CDR3 nucleotides: TGCGCCAGCAGCACAACGGGACAGGAGCTAGAGCAGTTCTTC.

The rearrangement joins TRBV19 to TRBJ2-7; 9 bases fit TRBD2. The V gene's germline CDR1 is LNHDA and CDR2 SQIVND (reference sequence). The CDR3 contains 17 residues. The V gene end was trimmed by 1 base and the J gene end by 2 bases; junction bases not matched to a gene: 9. Here the CDR3 DNA reads TGTGCCAGTAGTATAGTCTTTACGGCTAGCGGGGCCTACGAGCAGTACTTC. Protein: CASSIVFTASGAYEQYF. Using reference TRBV19 and TRBJ2-7 for the parts outside the CDR3, the full variable domain is DGGITQSPKYLFRKEGQNVTLSCEQNLNHDAMYWYRQDPGQGLRLIYYSQIVNDFQKGDIAEGYSVSREKKESFPLTVTSAQKNPTAFYLCASSIVFTASGAYEQYFGPGTRLTVT.

This chain connects TRBV7-2 to TRBJ1-6; D gene ambiguous. Trimming left V 1 base short and J 0 bases short, with 4 bases between. CDR1 and CDR2 from the germline V gene are SGHTA and FQGNSA. This CDR3 has 15 amino acids. The CDR3 DNA reads as TGTGCCAGCAGCTTAGGTAGCTCCTATAATTCACCCCTCCACTTT. Amino acid sequence: CASSLGSSYNSPLHF.

The chain carries TRBV6-6 and TRBJ1-4; D is undetermined. This CDR3 contains 13 residues. Trimming stripped 8 bases from V and 7 bases from J, with 14 bases between. In germline, CDR1 is MNHNY, CDR2 SVGAGI (reference sequence). CDR3 region: CASSAGRSEKLFF. The CDR3 DNA sequence: TGTGCCAGCTCGGCCGGGAGAAGTGAAAAACTGTTTTTT.

The gene calls are TRBV28 and TRBJ1-2; D not certain. Trimming removed 10 bases at V and 1 base at J, with 10 bases between. Germline V lookup: CDR1 MDHEN, CDR2 SYDVKM. The CDR3 runs 12 residues. CDR3 in DNA: TGTGCCACTTCGTACTATAACTATGGCTACACCTTC. Translated, it gives CATSYYNYGYTF.

The chain combines TRBV19 with TRBJ2-2, with 9 bases aligning to TRBD1. Germline V CDR1 and CDR2: LNHDA, SQIVND (reference sequence). The CDR3 has 15 amino acids. The V and J ends lost 1 base and 5 bases, in that order; junction bases with no gene match: 2. CDR3 loop: CASSIGGTGTGELFF. As DNA, the CDR3 is TGTGCCAGTAGTATAGGCGGGACAGGGACCGGGGAGCTGTTTTTT.

This clone has a handful of counts. The J gene is TRBJ1-1, the V gene TRBV5-1, with 7 bases that match TRBD1. The germline V gene has CDR1 SGHRS and CDR2 YFSETQ. Trimming cost V 4 bases and J 3 bases; bases outside gene matches: 9. The CDR3 is made up of 15 amino acids. The CDR3 protein is CASSPGSQGDTEAFF. DNA for the CDR3: TGCGCCAGCAGCCCGGGATCGCAGGGGGACACTGAAGCTTTCTTT.

The rearrangement uses TRBV2 and TRBJ2-5, with TRBD2 matching over 7 bases. Germline trimming cut 3 bases from V and 5 bases from J; bases unmatched to any gene: 9. The CDR3 sequence is 15 residues long. The germline gives CDR1 SNHLY, CDR2 FYNNEI. As DNA, the CDR3 is TGTGCCAGCAGTGACCTCGGTCAGGGAGGGGAGACCCAGTACTTC. It encodes CASSDLGQGGETQYF.

This chain connects TRBV28 to TRBJ1-1; TRBD1 aligns across 7 bases. V trimming: 8 bases; J trimming: 5 bases; junction bases outside the gene matches: 11. Germline V gene data show CDR1 as MDHEN and CDR2 as SYDVKM. The CDR3 spans 14 residues. Here the CDR3 reads CASCSGTVKTEAFF. In nucleotides, the CDR3 is TGTGCCAGCTGCTCCGGGACAGTCAAAACTGAAGCTTTCTTT.